This record covers a single TCR beta chain. Its antigen is as yet unknown. Memory CD4+ cells were defined as CD4+CD45RO+CD25-. The CDR3 has 13 residues. Germline CDR1 reads LGHNA; CDR2 reads YNFKEQ. The V end lost 2 bases, the J end lost 3 bases, and 6 bases lay between the germline ends. Points from the study as a whole: Greatest tumor Treg TCR overlap was with tumor naive CD4+ cells. The TCR gene usage of tumor memory CD4+ T cells clustered together with blood and lymph node memory CD4+ cells and with lymph node naive CD4+ cells.

After constant-region reverse-primer amplification, full-length variable regions underwent semi-nested PCR with Nested Universal Primer A. One entry per CDR3 protein, called by TCRdb with MiXCR from the 5' RACE reads. Of about 43,000 distinct CDR3 sequences in the sample, less than 30% were seen once. Material: memory CD4+ T cells sorted from a lymph node. Subset described: memory CD4+ T cells, CD4+CD45RO+CD25-. The rearrangement joins TRBV4-2 to TRBJ2-3; no clear D gene. This clonotype was sampled from a female donor with breast cancer. CDR3 sequence: CASSQLFTDTQYF. For the CDR3, the DNA is TGTGCCAGCAGCCAACTGTTTACAGATACGCAGTATTTT.